A selection of T cell receptor beta chains follows, all from one sample in a study of shared clonotypes between healthy human individuals. Assay: immunoSEQ multiplex PCR; the TCRdb copy retains only in-frame clones and omits some. The sample has about 1.1 million clones, about four fifths seen once. Sequencing used memory CD4+ T cells from PBMCs. These receptors all stem from a man aged 18 to 29 in good health. Some clones in this sample may be carry-over from other donors' samples. Both conserved end residues are part of each CDR3. The D gene is left open where the match is weak. Clone size is shown for a subset of rows, as once, few, many or a class of expanded clone.

V gene	D gene	J gene	clone size	CDR3 protein	CDR3 DNA
TRBV19	TRBD2	TRBJ2-7	-	CASSIEAPSGSGRGEQYF	TGTGCCAGTAGTATAGAGGCCCCAAGCGGGAGTGGCAGAGGCGAGCAGTACTTC
TRBV5-1	TRBD1	TRBJ1-2	-	CASSLQGDYGYTF	TGCGCCAGCAGCTTACAGGGGGACTATGGCTACACCTTC
TRBV29-1	-	TRBJ1-2	-	CSVDLPPGYTF	TGCAGCGTTGACTTACCCCCTGGCTACACCTTC
TRBV5-6	-	TRBJ1-4	-	CASSSGQTATNEKLFF	TGTGCCAGCAGCTCCGGACAGACTGCAACTAATGAAAAACTGTTTTTT
TRBV6-5	-	TRBJ1-1	-	CASSPRWNTEAFF	TGTGCCAGCAGCCCCCGGTGGAACACTGAAGCTTTCTTT
TRBV4-1	TRBD2	TRBJ2-5	-	CASSEASGGQETQYF	TGCGCCAGCAGCGAGGCTAGCGGAGGACAAGAGACCCAGTACTTC
TRBV7-2	-	TRBJ1-1	once	CASSLFGRMNTEAFF	TGTGCCAGCAGCTTATTTGGGCGCATGAACACTGAAGCTTTCTTT
TRBV6-6	-	TRBJ2-6	-	CASTSSGANVLTF	TGTGCCAGCACTAGCTCTGGGGCCAACGTCCTGACTTTC
TRBV9	-	TRBJ2-6	once	CASSATGTVAWATNVLTF	TGTGCCAGCAGCGCCACCGGGACCGTCGCCTGGGCGACCAACGTCCTGACTTTC
TRBV7-2	-	TRBJ1-2	-	CASSSGPTRPYTF	TGTGCCAGCAGCTCTGGACCGACTCGGCCCTACACCTTC
TRBV7-2	-	TRBJ2-7	-	CASSLATGEVYEQYF	TGTGCCAGCAGCTTAGCTACGGGGGAAGTCTACGAGCAGTACTTC
TRBV5-1	-	TRBJ1-1	-	CASSFGSGLNTEAFF	TGCGCCAGCAGCTTTGGGTCAGGGTTGAACACTGAAGCTTTCTTT
TRBV6-5	-	TRBJ1-1	once	CASSPPGAPTEAFF	TGTGCCAGCAGTCCGCCGGGAGCCCCCACTGAAGCTTTCTTT
TRBV5-8	-	TRBJ2-4	-	CASSSILQELGPF	TGTGCCAGCAGCTCTATATTACAGGAATTGGGGCCCTTC
TRBV5-1	-	TRBJ2-7	once	CASSLGTPPYEQYF	TGCGCCAGCAGCCTCGGGACGCCGCCCTACGAGCAGTACTTC
TRBV27	-	TRBJ2-5	-	CASRARETQYF	TGTGCCAGCAGGGCTCGCGAGACCCAGTACTTC
TRBV5-1	-	TRBJ2-1	-	CASSLEGRGGVGLGFNEQFF	TGCGCCAGCAGCTTGGAGGGTCGAGGGGGAGTCGGTCTTGGTTTCAATGAGCAGTTCTTC
TRBV18	TRBD2	TRBJ2-5	once	CASSDSLAGVETQYF	TGTGCCAGCTCGGATTCGCTAGCGGGAGTAGAGACCCAGTACTTC
TRBV14	-	TRBJ2-5	few	CASRPGGALETQYF	TGTGCCAGTAGGCCCGGAGGAGCGTTAGAGACCCAGTACTTC
TRBV5-1	-	TRBJ1-3	-	CASSLAGNSGNTIYF	TGCGCCAGCAGCTTGGCAGGGAACTCTGGAAACACCATATATTTT
TRBV18	-	TRBJ2-1	-	CASSPSNEQFF	TGTGCCAGCTCACCATCGAATGAGCAGTTCTTC
TRBV5-6	-	TRBJ2-5	-	CASSLRPRGETQYF	TGTGCCAGCAGCTTGCGCCCCCGGGGGGAGACCCAGTACTTC
TRBV2	-	TRBJ2-5	-	CASRPRGLQETQYF	TGTGCCAGCAGGCCACGGGGGCTGCAAGAGACCCAGTACTTC
TRBV28	TRBD1	TRBJ2-7	-	CASSTPLGQGISYEQYF	TGTGCCAGCTCTACACCCCTGGGACAGGGGATCTCCTACGAGCAGTACTTC
TRBV7-2	TRBD1	TRBJ2-1	-	CASSSSGQGPYNEQFF	TGTGCCAGCAGCTCGTCGGGACAGGGACCCTACAATGAGCAGTTCTTC
TRBV9	TRBD1	TRBJ2-7	-	CASSAGQGNYEQYF	TGTGCCAGCAGCGCCGGACAGGGGAACTACGAGCAGTACTTC
TRBV29-1	TRBD1	TRBJ2-2	once	CSVGRGDRAIGELFF	TGCAGCGTTGGAAGGGGTGACAGGGCGATCGGGGAGCTGTTTTTT
TRBV5-6	TRBD1	TRBJ2-5	-	CASSLQGWGYQETQYF	TGTGCCAGCAGCTTACAGGGGTGGGGGTACCAAGAGACCCAGTACTTC
TRBV28	TRBD1	TRBJ2-1	-	CASSLGDRYNEQFF	TGTGCCAGCAGTTTAGGGGACAGATACAATGAGCAGTTCTTC